This T cell receptor (beta chain) is drawn from a study of blood T cells in healthy people across ages. A sample-barcoded 5' primer and a J-beta primer mix were used in a second PCR of roughly 7 to 12 cycles. The template-switch adaptor was a 5' adaptor with 12 random nucleotides. It tagged each cDNA molecule. One entry per CDR3 protein results from TCRdb running MiXCR on the 5' RACE reads. The sample carries hundreds of thousands of distinct CDR3 sequences, 40% to 50% recorded once. Notes on the study in general: Diversity was estimated from one million T cells, and these estimates were considered underestimates.

This clonotype was found a few times. Its specificity is unknown. Trimming took 0 bases from V and 8 from J, leaving 14 bases between them. The CDR3 extends over 15 amino acids. The germline CDR1 and CDR2 sequences are LGHNA and YSLEER. Samples each yielded at least 5.5 micrograms of total RNA. The sequence was collected from a man at least 80 years old in good health. Sequencing was carried out using blood. The V and J genes are TRBV4-3 and TRBJ2-1; D not resolved. As DNA, the CDR3 is TGCGCCAGCAGCCAAGATGGGTCCCTTTCCGATGAGCAGTTCTTC. It translates to CASSQDGSLSDEQFF.